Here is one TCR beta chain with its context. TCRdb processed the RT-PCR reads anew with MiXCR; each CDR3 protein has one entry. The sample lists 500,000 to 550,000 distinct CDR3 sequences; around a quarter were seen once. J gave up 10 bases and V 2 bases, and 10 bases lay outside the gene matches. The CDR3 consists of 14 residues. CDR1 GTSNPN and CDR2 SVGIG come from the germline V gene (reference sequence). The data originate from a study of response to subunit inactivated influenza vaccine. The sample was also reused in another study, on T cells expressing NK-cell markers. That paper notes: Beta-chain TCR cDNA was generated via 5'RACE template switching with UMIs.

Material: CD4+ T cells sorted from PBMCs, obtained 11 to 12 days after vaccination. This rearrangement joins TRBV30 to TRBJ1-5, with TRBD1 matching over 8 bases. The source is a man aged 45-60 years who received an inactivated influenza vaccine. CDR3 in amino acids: CAWSSGGSRVPQHF. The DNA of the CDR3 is TGTGCCTGGAGTTCAGGGGGCTCGAGGGTCCCCCAGCATTTT.